This entry describes one T cell receptor (beta chain). The V gene's germline CDR1 is SEHNR and CDR2 FQNEAQ (reference sequence). V was clipped by 1 base and J by 5 bases, with 14 bases between them. There are 15 residues in the CDR3. These data belong to a study of control samples from healthy donors and cancer patients. Assay: immunoSEQ multiplex PCR; the TCRdb copy retains only in-frame clones and omits some. The sample holds around 110,000 clones, roughly nine tenths seen once. The V call is TRBV7-9, the J call TRBJ1-2; D may be TRBD1 (6 bases). The TCR comes from a woman aged 50 to 60 with colorectal cancer. Sequenced material: PBMCs. The CDR3 DNA reads as TGTGCCAGCAGCTTAGGGCTGACTCAGGGGTATGGCTACACCTTC. Translated, it gives CASSLGLTQGYGYTF.